Listed here are 30 T cell receptor beta chains from one sample, sequenced in a study of blood T cell repertoires in COVID-19. Sequencing used immunoSEQ multiplex PCR; TCRdb keeps in-frame clones, though not all of them. The sample yields around 69,000 clones, approximately 85% seen once. Sequencing input: peripheral blood. The source is a man in his fifties or sixties with acute or convalescent COVID-19.

This clone was picked up a small number of times. The V and J genes are TRBV7-2 and TRBJ1-5; TRBD1 matches at 8 bases. V lost 8 bases to trimming and J lost 3 bases; unmatched junction nucleotides: 12. The germline V gene encodes CDR1 SGHTA and CDR2 FQGNSA. The CDR3 length is 16 residues. CDR3 amino acids: CASPQWGRGLNQPQHF. The CDR3 coding sequence is TGTGCCAGCCCTCAATGGGGCAGGGGGCTCAATCAGCCCCAGCATTTT.

The CDR3 region is CASSAMGQETGDEQFF. Written as DNA, the CDR3 is TGTGCCAGTAGTGCCATGGGACAGGAGACTGGGGATGAGCAGTTCTTC. V gene TRBV19 combines with J gene TRBJ2-1, with 8 bases that match TRBD1. The germline V gene encodes CDR1 LNHDA and CDR2 SQIVND (reference sequence). CDR3 size: 16 residues. Trimming took 5 bases from V and 8 from J; bases not matched to a gene: 14.

This chain uses TRBV5-1 with TRBJ2-1; TRBD1 agrees at 9 bases. Germline V CDR1 and CDR2: SGHRS, YFSETQ. The length of the CDR3 is 13 residues. V trimming: 4 bases; J trimming: 9 bases; junction bases outside the gene matches: 5. CDR3 protein: CASSTQGAGEQFF. CDR3 in DNA: TGCGCCAGCAGCACACAGGGGGCCGGTGAGCAGTTCTTC. The whole variable domain, filled in from reference TRBV5-1 and TRBJ2-1, reads KAGVTQTPRYLIKTRGQQVTLSCSPISGHRSVSWYQQTPGQGLQFLFEYFSETQRNKGNFPGRFSGRQFSNSRSEMNVSTLELGDSALYLCASSTQGAGEQFFGPGTRLTVL.

The chain joins TRBV2 to TRBJ2-4; 7 nucleotides match TRBD2. The CDR3 is 15 amino acids. The germline CDR1 and CDR2 sequences are SNHLY and FYNNEI. The V segment lost 7 bases and the J segment 5 bases; nucleotides outside the gene matches: 11. The CDR3 here is CASKIGSGRENIQYF. CDR3 bases: TGTGCCAGCAAAATAGGTAGCGGGCGGGAAAACATTCAGTACTTC. The whole variable domain, filled in from reference TRBV2 and TRBJ2-4, reads EPEVTQTPSHQVTQMGQEVILRCVPISNHLYFYWYRQILGQKVEFLVSFYNNEISEKSEIFDDQFSVERPDGSNFTLKIRSTKLEDSAMYFCASKIGSGRENIQYFGAGTRLSVL.

V is TRBV2 and J is TRBJ1-6; D ambiguous. Germline V gives CDR1 SNHLY, CDR2 FYNNEI. The CDR3 runs to 14 residues. V dropped 0 bases and J dropped 7 bases, with 7 bases sitting between them. As DNA, the CDR3 is TGTGCCAGCAGTGAAGCGAGAACCAATTCACCCCTCCACTTT. This encodes CASSEARTNSPLHF.

This clone came up once. V is TRBV19 and J is TRBJ1-5; 8 bases match TRBD1. V trimming: 7 bases; J trimming: 5 bases; junction bases outside the gene matches: 10. This CDR3 comprises 15 residues. The germline V gene encodes CDR1 LNHDA and CDR2 SQIVND (reference sequence). CDR3 coding DNA: TGTGCCAGTAAGGGCACAGGGGGTGGTCATCAGCCCCAGCATTTT. Encoded protein: CASKGTGGGHQPQHF.

The DNA of the CDR3 is TGTGCCAGCAGAACGAACAGGGTAATGAATTCACCCCTCCACTTT. Amino acid sequence: CASRTNRVMNSPLHF. The V and J genes are TRBV7-3 and TRBJ1-6, with a possible D match to TRBD1 (6 bases). Trimming cost V 6 bases and J 7 bases, with 16 bases left between them. The germline V gene has CDR1 SGHTA and CDR2 FQGTGA. CDR3 length: 15 residues.

The chain combines TRBV7-3 with TRBJ1-1, with D unresolved. Trimming removed 2 bases from V and 11 bases from J, with 15 bases in between. This CDR3 region has 13 residues. Germline V gives CDR1 SGHTA, CDR2 FQGTGA. The CDR3 DNA reads TGTGCCAGCAGCTTAGAGGTGGATGGGGAGGCTTTCTTT. Protein product: CASSLEVDGEAFF. Filled out from reference TRBV7-3 and TRBJ1-1, the complete variable domain reads GAGVSQTPSNKVTEKGKYVELRCDPISGHTALYWYRQSLGQGPEFLIYFQGTGAADDSGLPNDRFFAVRPEGSVSTLKIQRTERGDSAVYLCASSLEVDGEAFFGQGTRLTVV.

The genes are TRBV24-1 and TRBJ1-2, with D hard to call. The V and J ends lost 4 bases and 8 bases respectively, with 13 bases between them. This CDR3 is built from 13 residues. Germline V gene lookup returns CDR1 KGHDR and CDR2 SFDVKD. This CDR3 reads CATSDGFPGGYTF. The CDR3 bases are TGTGCCACCAGTGACGGATTCCCGGGAGGCTACACCTTC.

In this sample, this clone turned up once. This chain joins TRBV5-1 and TRBJ2-1, with 8 bases lining up with TRBD1. The CDR3 runs 14 residues. V lost 4 bases, J lost 1 base, and 1 base stayed unmatched. Germline values: CDR1 SGHRS, CDR2 YFSETQ. The CDR3 is CASSRTGSYNEQFF. DNA of the CDR3: TGCGCCAGCAGCAGGACAGGGTCCTACAATGAGCAGTTCTTC.

The rearrangement links TRBV14 to TRBJ2-1; 13 bases map to TRBD2. The CDR3 runs to 13 residues. CDR1 and CDR2 (germline): SGHDN, FVKESK. The trim removed 4 bases at V and 9 bases at J, leaving 0 bases unmatched. The CDR3 reads CASSRLAGGEQFF. In nucleotides, the CDR3 is TGTGCCAGCAGCCGACTAGCGGGGGGTGAGCAGTTCTTC.

The chain recombines TRBV5-4 with TRBJ2-2; 11 nucleotides line up with TRBD2. Germline V gives CDR1 SGHNT, CDR2 YYREEE (reference sequence). Trimming removed 3 bases from V and 7 bases from J; junction bases left unmatched: 14. This CDR3 is built from 18 residues. CDR3 region: CASSSKWLAGGLDGELFF. DNA for the CDR3: TGTGCCAGCAGCTCCAAATGGTTAGCGGGGGGGCTCGACGGGGAGCTGTTTTTT.

The V call is TRBV11-2, the J call TRBJ2-1; the D gene is possibly TRBD2 (5 bases). Germline values: CDR1 SGHAT, CDR2 FQNNGV. The CDR3 sequence is 12 residues long. V dropped 2 bases and J dropped 10 bases, with 9 bases sitting between them. The CDR3: CASSLTTGEQFF. In DNA, the CDR3 is TGTGCCAGCAGCTTAACTACGGGGGAGCAGTTCTTC.

This clone has just a few counts. The rearrangement joins TRBV2 to TRBJ1-3; perhaps TRBD1 as D (6 bases). Germline CDR1 reads SNHLY; CDR2 reads FYNNEI. Trimming pared 4 bases from V and 10 bases from J, leaving 23 bases between. The CDR3 sequence is 16 residues long. The DNA for the CDR3 is TGTGCCAGCAGTGTTCTAAGGACAGCGACCGGGGGGACCATATATTTT. Its protein is CASSVLRTATGGTIYF. The full variable domain, in which reference TRBV2 and TRBJ1-3 provide the parts outside the CDR3, is EPEVTQTPSHQVTQMGQEVILRCVPISNHLYFYWYRQILGQKVEFLVSFYNNEISEKSEIFDDQFSVERPDGSNFTLKIRSTKLEDSAMYFCASSVLRTATGGTIYFGEGSWLTVV.

The chain links TRBV2 to TRBJ1-1; D may be TRBD1 (6 bases). Between the trimmed V and J ends, which lost 1 base and 1 base, there was a span of 10 bases. The CDR3 spans 15 residues. CDR1 SNHLY and CDR2 FYNNEI come from the germline V gene. The CDR3 region is CASSEVGAPNTEAFF. The CDR3, as DNA: TGTGCCAGCAGTGAAGTGGGGGCGCCGAACACTGAAGCTTTCTTT.

The chain has TRBV15 and TRBJ2-5, with 7 bases that match TRBD2. The trim removed 0 bases at V and 2 bases at J, leaving 12 bases unmatched. The CDR3 loop spans 18 amino acids. Germline CDR1 and CDR2: LNHNV and YYDKDF (reference sequence). The CDR3 DNA is TGTGCCACCAGCAGAGATCTCGGGGGAGGGATTTCTCAAGAGACCCAGTACTTC. As protein: CATSRDLGGGISQETQYF. Full variable domain (rest looked up from reference TRBV15 and TRBJ2-5): DAMVIQNPRYQVTQFGKPVTLSCSQTLNHNVMYWYQQKSSQAPKLLFHYYDKDFNNEADTPDNFQSRRPNTSFCFLDIRSPGLGDTAMYLCATSRDLGGGISQETQYFGPGTRLLVL.

The V call is TRBV6-5, the J call TRBJ2-2, with 10 bases aligning to TRBD2. Germline-derived CDR1 and CDR2 are MNHEY and SVGAGI. This CDR3 has 14 residues. The V gene end was trimmed by 10 bases and the J gene end by 5 bases; junction bases not matched to a gene: 7. For the CDR3, the DNA is TGTGCCAATTCGAGGGGACTAGCGACCGGGGAGCTGTTTTTT. It is translated as CANSRGLATGELFF.

The chain has TRBV2 and TRBJ1-2; D is unresolved. The germline V and J ends were trimmed by 3 bases and 5 bases, with 10 bases remaining between them. The germline V gene encodes CDR1 SNHLY and CDR2 FYNNEI. The CDR3 runs to 13 residues. Here the CDR3 reads CASSDSQSYGYTF. The CDR3 DNA reads as TGTGCCAGCAGTGACAGTCAGTCATATGGCTACACCTTC.

This clone appeared once. The chain carries TRBV2 and TRBJ2-7, with 7 bases lining up with TRBD2. CDR3 size: 14 residues. CDR1 SNHLY and CDR2 FYNNEI come from the germline V gene. Germline trimming cut 3 bases from V and 4 bases from J; bases unmatched to any gene: 6. The CDR3 sequence is CASSEDGGGYEQYF. CDR3 in DNA: TGTGCCAGCAGTGAGGACGGGGGAGGGTACGAGCAGTACTTC.

The rearrangement joins TRBV2 to TRBJ1-1; 7 bases agree with TRBD1. J lost 2 bases, V lost 6 bases, and 6 bases had no gene match. The CDR3 sequence is 14 residues long. Germline V gene data show CDR1 as SNHLY and CDR2 as FYNNEI. The DNA of the CDR3 is TGTGCCAGCAGGAACCGGGACAGTAACACTGAAGCTTTCTTT. This sequence encodes CASRNRDSNTEAFF.

The chain employs TRBV11-2 and TRBJ2-6; 7 bases are shared with TRBD1. The CDR3 length is 18 residues. The germline gives CDR1 SGHAT, CDR2 FQNNGV. V gave up 1 base and J gave up 3 bases; unmatched junction bases: 9. In DNA form, the CDR3 reads TGTGCCAGCAGCTTAGTAGGGGGCACCTCCCATGGGGCCAACGTCCTGACTTTC. Translation: CASSLVGGTSHGANVLTF.

The rearrangement joins TRBV15 to TRBJ2-7, with 9 bases identical to TRBD1. CDR3 size: 14 residues. Per the germline V gene, CDR1 is LNHNV and CDR2 is YYDKDF (reference sequence). The ends lost 5 bases at V and 6 bases at J; junction bases unmatched: 8. DNA of the CDR3: TGTGCCACCAGCGATGGGACAGGGCGCCGCGAGCAGTACTTC. It specifies CATSDGTGRREQYF.

The V gene is TRBV10-1, the J gene TRBJ1-1; D unresolved. CDR3 length: 13 residues. The V and J ends lost 6 bases and 5 bases respectively, with 13 bases between them. CDR1 and CDR2 from the germline V gene are WNHNN and SYGVQD (reference sequence). CDR3: CASSLTPGTEAFF. CDR3 bases: TGCGCCAGCAGCCTCACACCGGGGACTGAAGCTTTCTTT.

The rearrangement joins TRBV3-1 (or the pseudogene TRBV3-2) to TRBJ2-3, with 10 bases aligning to TRBD2. The germline CDR1 and CDR2 sequences are LGHDT and YNNKEL (reference sequence). This CDR3 has 13 residues. With V trimmed by 8 bases and J by 7 bases, 6 bases remained unmatched. CDR3 sequence reads: CASDLAGVYTQYF. CDR3 nucleotide sequence: TGTGCCAGCGACCTAGCGGGGGTTTATACGCAGTATTTT.

CDR3 DNA sequence: TGTGCCAGCAGCGTAGGACCTGGCGGGGGATTGGGTGAAAAACTGTTTTTT. Translating gives CASSVGPGGGLGEKLFF. This chain uses TRBV9 with TRBJ1-4, with TRBD1 as a possible D gene (5 bases). The CDR3 is 17 residues long. Trimming shortened V by 0 bases and J by 7 bases, and 19 bases separated the two germline ends. From germline, CDR1 is SGDLS and CDR2 YYNGEE. The full variable domain, rest sourced from reference TRBV9 and TRBJ1-4, is DSGVTQTPKHLITATGQRVTLRCSPRSGDLSVYWYQQSLDQGLQFLIQYYNGEERAKGNILERFSAQQFPDLHSELNLSSLELGDSALYFCASSVGPGGGLGEKLFFGSGTQLSVL.

The chain recombines TRBV6-5 with TRBJ1-5; D remains unclear. The CDR3 contains 15 residues. Trimming left V 0 bases short and J 7 bases short, with 13 bases between. The germline gives CDR1 MNHEY, CDR2 SVGAGI. CDR3 region: CASSYSINERQPQHF. The DNA for the CDR3 is TGTGCCAGCAGTTACTCGATTAACGAGCGCCAGCCCCAGCATTTT.

The chain links TRBV20-1 to TRBJ1-4; D gene unclear. This CDR3 contains 12 residues. V lost 3 bases, J lost 8 bases, and 10 bases lay in between. Looked up from germline, CDR1 is DFQATT and CDR2 is SNEGSKA (reference sequence). In nucleotides, the CDR3 is TGCAGTGCTAGTCAGGCAGACGAAAAACTGTTTTTT. Its protein is CSASQADEKLFF.

J is TRBJ2-4 and V is TRBV7-2; TRBD2 agrees at 7 bases. The CDR3 loop spans 17 amino acids. Germline lookup yields CDR1 SGHTA and CDR2 FQGNSA. Trimming at V came to 2 bases and at J to 3 bases, leaving 10 bases not matched to a gene. The CDR3 protein is CASSLSPSGAYKNIQYF. The CDR3 DNA reads as TGTGCCAGCAGCTTATCTCCAAGCGGGGCCTACAAAAACATTCAGTACTTC.

The gene calls are TRBV4-1 and TRBJ1-4, with D perhaps matching TRBD1 (5 bases). Germline-derived CDR1 and CDR2 are MGHRA and YSYEKL. Trimming stripped 3 bases from V and 6 bases from J, with 17 bases between. This CDR3 spans 16 amino acids. The DNA for the CDR3 is TGCGCCAGCAGCCAGCTGGGGCCTCCTGTCGATGAAAAACTGTTTTTT. Residues: CASSQLGPPVDEKLFF.

The chain recombines TRBV7-3 with TRBJ2-3, with TRBD2 matching 9 bases. Germline V gives CDR1 SGHTA, CDR2 FQGTGA. J lost 1 base, V lost 2 bases, and 4 bases had no gene match. CDR3 length: 16 residues. CDR3 DNA: TGTGCCAGCAGCTTATGGGCTAGCGGGGGCACAGATACGCAGTATTTT. This translates into CASSLWASGGTDTQYF.